This TCR beta chain appears in the sequencing data of a study of T cells in Graves' hyperthyroidism and ophthalmopathy. RNA transcripts gave rise to amplified TCR beta CDR3 regions. HTBI primers were the set used in a first-round RT-PCR of the TCR CDR3. TCRdb redid the calling of the multiplex PCR reads with MiXCR, one entry per CDR3 protein. The table lists over 700,000 distinct CDR3 sequences, roughly 40% of them singletons. V was clipped by 6 bases and J by 3 bases, with 17 bases between them. Germline lookup yields CDR1 MNHEY and CDR2 SVGAGI. The CDR3 has 15 residues. To note about this clonotype: Its antigen is unknown.

Notes on the study in general: Researchers found most expanded thyroid clonotypes above 0.001 in blood as well.

The sample was blood. The origin of this receptor is a man aged 18-30 years with Graves' hyperthyroidism. The rearrangement joins TRBV6-5 to TRBJ2-5; unclear D gene. The CDR3 sequence: CASSFGLGLEETQYF. In DNA form, the CDR3 reads TGTGCCAGCAGCTTCGGGCTAGGTTTGGAAGAGACCCAGTACTTC.